Sequencing of this TCR beta chain was carried out in a study of molecular identifiers for immune sequencing clone quantification. Study-wide points: Molecules of identical TCR sharing a barcode could underestimate highly expanded clone sizes. A single cell's spiked Jurkat TCR RNA was reportedly detectable among one million naive cells.

As CD8+CD4-CCR7+CD45RA+ cells, naive CD8 T cells were sorted. Methods described previously, with TCR primers listed, were used for bulk TCR libraries. TCRdb used MiXCR to reprocess the PCR reads, holding one entry per CDR3 protein. Of 88,000 or so distinct CDR3 sequences detected, roughly 23% appear once; the ten largest clones hold more than 0.85%. The CDR3 extends over 17 amino acids. Losses at the gene ends were 6 bases for V and 0 bases for J; bases not matched to a gene: 13. Looked up from germline, CDR1 is DFQATT and CDR2 is SNEGSKA (reference sequence). This clonotype was recorded many times. Its antigen is not identified.

The sequenced sample was naive CD8+ T cells from blood, with Jurkat cell RNA spiked in. Noted subset: FACS-sorted CD8+CD4-CCR7+CD45RA+ naive T cells. This receptor was taken from a human donor in good health. Some libraries in this study had Jurkat cell RNA spiked in. The chain has TRBV20-1 and TRBJ2-3; the match to TRBD2 covers 9 bases. CDR3 region: CSAPTLGLAYSTDTQYF. The CDR3 nucleotides read TGCAGTGCCCCAACCCTCGGACTAGCGTATAGCACAGATACGCAGTATTTT.